The 27 T cell receptor beta chains presented below share a single source sample, sequenced in a study of blood T cell repertoires in COVID-19. Sequenced by immunoSEQ multiplex PCR; TCRdb stores in-frame clones only, minus some. The repertoire holds around 260,000 clones, roughly 80% seen once, with 8% to 10% in the top ten. The specimen was peripheral blood. The receptors were gathered from a woman between 50 and 59 years old who had recovered from COVID-19.

This clone was recorded once. V is TRBV27 and J is TRBJ2-5, with 8 positions matching TRBD2. This CDR3 spans 17 amino acids. After removal of 5 bases from V and 2 bases from J, the junction contained 13 bases not matched to a gene. Germline-derived CDR1 and CDR2 are MNHEY and SMNVEV (reference sequence). The DNA of the CDR3 is TGTGCCAGCAGTGCCTTGGGACTAGGAGAGTCTCAAGAGACCCAGTACTTC. Translated, it gives CASSALGLGESQETQYF.

This clone was picked up a small number of times. V usage is TRBV29-1 and J usage is TRBJ2-1; TRBD2 matches 7 bases. The V segment lost 4 bases and the J segment 4 bases; nucleotides outside the gene matches: 7. Germline CDR1 reads SQVTM; CDR2 reads ANQGSEA. This CDR3 spans 14 amino acids. CDR3 in DNA: TGCAGCGTTGCCTCCGGGACTACGTACAATGAGCAGTTCTTC. Its translation: CSVASGTTYNEQFF.

V is TRBV29-1 and J is TRBJ1-1, with D possibly matching TRBD1 (5 bases). Germline V gene lookup returns CDR1 SQVTM and CDR2 ANQGSEA. Trimming pared 4 bases from V and 3 bases from J, leaving 15 bases between. The CDR3 extends over 14 amino acids. As DNA, the CDR3 is TGCAGCGTTGGACCCAGGGTAAGGGACACTGAAGCTTTCTTT. It translates to CSVGPRVRDTEAFF.

The CDR3 protein is CAISDGLAGVVEQFF. The CDR3 nucleotides are TGTGCCATCAGTGATGGACTAGCGGGAGTGGTTGAGCAGTTCTTC. J is TRBJ2-1 and V is TRBV10-3, with 13 nucleotides matching TRBD2. This CDR3 contains 15 residues. Germline V gene lookup returns CDR1 ENHRY and CDR2 SYGVKD. V was clipped by 3 bases and J by 9 bases; unmatched bases: 5.

The chain joins TRBV19 to TRBJ2-5; 9 bases map to TRBD1. The CDR3 totals 13 residues. The V gene's germline CDR1 is LNHDA and CDR2 SQIVND (reference sequence). V lost 6 bases and J lost 5; bases outside the gene matches: 4. For the CDR3, the DNA is TGTGCCAGTAGGCCGGACAGGGGTGAGACCCAGTACTTC. This encodes CASRPDRGETQYF.

The chain employs TRBV2 and TRBJ2-4, with 13 bases lining up with TRBD2. The CDR3 covers 19 residues. Per germline, CDR1 SNHLY and CDR2 FYNNEI. The J segment lost 13 bases and the V segment lost 1 base, leaving 19 bases of the junction unmatched. DNA for the CDR3: TGTGCCAGCAGTGAAGGGGAACTAGCGGGGGGGCGCGATGGTTATAGACAGTACTTC. This encodes CASSEGELAGGRDGYRQYF.

The CDR3 DNA is TGTGCCAGCAGCGAAGGGGGGGGTTACGCTGAAGCTTTCTTT. It translates to CASSEGGGYAEAFF. This chain connects TRBV6-2 or TRBV6-3 to TRBJ1-1; possible D gene TRBD1, 6 bases. The CDR3 is 14 amino acids. Germline V gives CDR1 MNHEY, CDR2 SVGEGT. Trimming took 6 bases from V and 6 from J, leaving 17 bases between them.

Concerning this clone itself: At the DNA level, this CDR3 is encoded by other sequences in the same sample as well. The chain joins TRBV28 to TRBJ1-2; possible D gene TRBD1, 6 bases. CDR3 length equals 12 residues. Germline CDR1 and CDR2: MDHEN and SYDVKM. With 5 bases removed from V and 4 bases from J, the gap between germline ends came to 8 bases. The CDR3 reads CASSLGGYGYTF. Written as DNA, the CDR3 is TGTGCCAGCAGTCTAGGGGGCTATGGCTACACCTTC.

The CDR3 DNA reads as TGTGCCACCAACCCGGGAAACGCCGGGGAGCTGTTTTTT. Amino acid sequence: CATNPGNAGELFF. The V call is TRBV24-1, the J call TRBJ2-2; tentatively, D is TRBD2 (5 bases). Trimming pared 8 bases from V and 6 bases from J, leaving 12 bases between. The CDR3 consists of 13 residues. Germline V gene lookup returns CDR1 KGHDR and CDR2 SFDVKD.

The V call is TRBV4-3, the J call TRBJ2-1, with D possibly matching TRBD2 (6 bases). The germline V gene has CDR1 LGHNA and CDR2 YSLEER. V was cut by 4 bases and J by 10 bases, with 20 bases left in between. The CDR3 consists of 15 residues. The CDR3 region has the DNA TGCGCCAGCAGCCCCGACTTCGGGAGTGGGTCGGAGCAGTTCTTC. It translates to CASSPDFGSGSEQFF.

The gene calls are TRBV7-2 and TRBJ2-5; TRBD1 is a possible D gene (6 bases). The CDR3 consists of 13 residues. Germline CDR1 and CDR2: SGHTA and FQGNSA. Between the trimmed V and J ends, which lost 1 base and 6 bases, there was a span of 9 bases. CDR3 bases: TGTGCCAGCAGCTTAGATGACAGGCAGACCCAGTACTTC. Its protein product is CASSLDDRQTQYF. Full variable domain (remainder filled in from reference TRBV7-2 and TRBJ2-5): GAGVSQSPSNKVTEKGKDVELRCDPISGHTALYWYRQSLGQGLEFLIYFQGNSAPDKSGLPSDRFSAERTGGSVSTLTIQRTQQEDSAVYLCASSLDDRQTQYFGPGTRLLVL.

The genes are TRBV7-7 and TRBJ2-3; TRBD2 aligns across 9 bases. This CDR3 region has 15 residues. CDR1 and CDR2 (germline): SSHAT, FNYEAQ (reference sequence). Trimming at V came to 1 base and at J to 6 bases, leaving 5 bases not matched to a gene. Written as DNA, the CDR3 is TGTGCCAGCAGCTTAGGTGGACTAGCGTCGGATACGCAGTATTTT. The encoded protein is CASSLGGLASDTQYF.

The genes are TRBV12-3 or TRBV12-4 and TRBJ2-7; 8 positions match TRBD1. The CDR3 has 12 amino acids. The V and J ends lost 7 bases and 6 bases, in that order; junction bases with no gene match: 5. CDR3 amino acids: CASNLDRGEQYF. CDR3 coding DNA: TGTGCCAGCAACCTCGACAGGGGCGAGCAGTACTTC.

Notes on this clone: The same CDR3 is also encoded by other DNA sequences in this sample. The rearrangement uses TRBV7-9 and TRBJ1-4, with D perhaps matching TRBD1 (6 bases). The germline V gene has CDR1 SEHNR and CDR2 FQNEAQ (reference sequence). The V end lost 1 base, the J end lost 5 bases, and 8 bases lay between the germline ends. This CDR3 comprises 14 residues. The CDR3 coding sequence is TGTGCCAGCAGCTTAGGACAGGTGAATGAAAAACTGTTTTTT. This gives the protein CASSLGQVNEKLFF.

Only one count was recorded for this clone. The V gene is TRBV4-2, the J gene TRBJ2-7, with D possibly being TRBD2 (5 bases). The germline CDR1 and CDR2 sequences are LGHNA and YNFKEQ. The CDR3 loop spans 15 amino acids. Between the trimmed V and J ends, which lost 3 bases and 7 bases, there was a span of 19 bases. Here the CDR3 reads CASSQEDGISREQYF. Here the CDR3 DNA reads TGTGCCAGCAGCCAGGAAGACGGGATTTCCAGGGAGCAGTACTTC.

The J gene is TRBJ2-3, the V gene TRBV7-2; 7 bases are a match to TRBD1. Germline values: CDR1 SGHTA, CDR2 FQGNSA. The ends lost 7 bases at V and 11 bases at J; junction bases unmatched: 15. The CDR3 loop spans 14 amino acids. DNA of the CDR3: TGTGCCAGCACCGGACAGGCCTTACTGAAGAGGCAGTATTTT. Translating it yields CASTGQALLKRQYF.

The gene calls are TRBV28 and TRBJ1-5; D is perhaps TRBD1 (6 bases). The germline V gene encodes CDR1 MDHEN and CDR2 SYDVKM. The CDR3 contains 16 residues. The germline V and J ends were trimmed by 6 bases and 4 bases, with 19 bases remaining between them. CDR3 nucleotides: TGTGCCAGCAGCCTCGCGGGGGGCGGTTTGAATCAGCCCCAGCATTTT. The encoded protein is CASSLAGGGLNQPQHF. Supplemented by reference TRBV28 and TRBJ1-5, the full variable domain reads DVKVTQSSRYLVKRTGEKVFLECVQDMDHENMFWYRQDPGLGLRLIYFSYDVKMKEKGDIPEGYSVSREKKERFSLILESASTNQTSMYLCASSLAGGGLNQPQHFGDGTRLSIL.

The sample holds a few counts of this clone. The chain uses TRBV23-1 and TRBJ2-2; D ambiguous. TRBV23-1 carries the ORF label, with uncertain function. Trimming cost V 0 bases and J 5 bases, with 7 bases left between them. The CDR3 spans 14 residues. The CDR3 sequence is CASSQSVVTGELFF. The CDR3 DNA is TGCGCCAGCAGTCAATCCGTAGTAACCGGGGAGCTGTTTTTT.

The V call is TRBV19, the J call TRBJ2-1; 7 positions agree with TRBD1. Trimming took 5 bases from V and 2 from J; bases not matched to a gene: 3. Germline lookup yields CDR1 LNHDA and CDR2 SQIVND (reference sequence). The CDR3 contains 14 residues. In nucleotides, the CDR3 is TGTGCCAGTAGTTCACAGGGGACCTACAATGAGCAGTTCTTC. Residues: CASSSQGTYNEQFF.

CDR3 amino acids: CASGLAGSLEQYF. As DNA, the CDR3 is TGTGCCAGCGGACTAGCGGGTTCCCTCGAGCAGTACTTC. This chain joins TRBV19 and TRBJ2-7, with 11 bases fitting TRBD2. The CDR3 length is 13 residues. The J segment lost 6 bases and the V segment lost 9 bases, leaving 7 bases of the junction unmatched. CDR1 is LNHDA, CDR2 SQIVND, per germline (reference sequence).

This chain connects TRBV6-2 or TRBV6-3 to TRBJ1-3, with D possibly matching TRBD1 (5 bases). CDR3 length equals 17 residues. Germline V gene lookup returns CDR1 MNHEY and CDR2 SVGEGT. The V end lost 2 bases, the J end lost 2 bases, and 16 bases lay between the germline ends. The CDR3 is CASSYRTVRTTGNTIYF. The CDR3 nucleotides read TGTGCCAGCAGTTACCGTACGGTGCGGACAACTGGAAACACCATATATTTT.

This chain uses TRBV7-9 with TRBJ2-2; 12 bases map to TRBD1. CDR1 and CDR2 (germline): SEHNR, FQNEAQ (reference sequence). The CDR3 sequence is 16 residues long. V shed 2 bases, J shed 6 bases, and the junction held 4 bases outside the gene matches. Here the CDR3 reads CASSLSGQGASGELFF. The CDR3 coding sequence is TGTGCCAGCAGCTTATCGGGACAGGGGGCTTCCGGGGAGCTGTTTTTT.

This chain links TRBV3-1 (or the pseudogene TRBV3-2) with TRBJ2-3, with TRBD2 as a possible D gene (7 bases). Trimming cost V 4 bases and J 6 bases, with 17 bases left between them. The CDR3 is 15 residues long. Germline values: CDR1 LGHDT, CDR2 YNNKEL (reference sequence). CDR3 loop: CASSRAGAGQDTQYF. The CDR3 DNA follows: TGTGCCAGCAGCCGCGCGGGAGCCGGACAGGATACGCAGTATTTT.

V and J are TRBV27 and TRBJ1-4; unclear D gene. Germline assignment: CDR1 MNHEY and CDR2 SMNVEV (reference sequence). Trimming shortened V by 4 bases and J by 2 bases, and 14 bases separated the two germline ends. The CDR3 runs 16 residues. CDR3 sequence reads: CASSSSYQATNEKLFF. As DNA, the CDR3 is TGTGCCAGCAGTTCCTCGTACCAGGCGACTAATGAAAAACTGTTTTTT.

This chain joins TRBV3-1 (or the pseudogene TRBV3-2) and TRBJ2-2; 9 bases align to TRBD1. With 3 bases clipped from V and 8 bases from J, the junction kept 10 bases outside the gene matches. Germline V gives CDR1 LGHDT, CDR2 YNNKEL (reference sequence). The CDR3 is 16 amino acids. CDR3: CASSQVTGGWAGELFF. CDR3 in DNA: TGTGCCAGCAGCCAGGTGACAGGGGGATGGGCTGGGGAGCTGTTTTTT.

V and J are TRBV10-3 and TRBJ1-1; D may be TRBD1 (6 bases). There are 13 residues in the CDR3. CDR1 and CDR2 (germline): ENHRY, SYGVKD. V gave up 7 bases and J gave up 3 bases, with 12 bases separating them. CDR3 sequence: CAITRGQDTEAFF. The CDR3 bases are TGTGCCATCACCAGGGGTCAGGACACTGAAGCTTTCTTT.

The genes are TRBV5-1 and TRBJ2-7; no firm D call. Looked up from germline, CDR1 is SGHRS and CDR2 is YFSETQ. With 0 bases removed from V and 3 bases from J, the gap between germline ends came to 13 bases. The CDR3 is made up of 15 amino acids. The CDR3 DNA follows: TGCGCCAGCAGCTTGGGAGGAGCCAAATACTACGAGCAGTACTTC. It specifies CASSLGGAKYYEQYF.